The T cell receptor beta chain described here comes from a study of cytomegalovirus exposure and HLA in healthy donors. Looking at the study overall: Researchers previously reported finding some 110 million unique TCR beta sequences from about 200 million T cells. Study-wide findings and caveats: With later analysis, a missense DCLRE1C variant became linked to TCR beta V- and J-gene trimming. Data from an earlier analysis indicated that most TCR beta V segments were productive either about 87% or about 30% of the time. Apparent HLA restriction characterized most CMV-associated TCR beta chains in a later analysis.

PCR primers comprised 60 Vbeta and 13 Jbeta primers. The protocol was immunoSEQ multiplex PCR, while the TCRdb copy is restricted to in-frame clones and leaves out a portion. The sample consists of some 190,000 clones, roughly four fifths of them appearing once. Concerning this clone itself: Its antigen remains unknown.

Sequences were obtained from PBMCs. The TCR comes from a man in his late teens or twenties in good health and CMV-seronegative.

The CDR3 nucleotides are TGCAGCGTTGCCCCAGGACAGGGGAGGGAGACCCAGTACTTC. Its protein is CSVAPGQGRETQYF. The V call is TRBV29-1, the J call TRBJ2-5; 9 nucleotides align to TRBD1. J was trimmed by 5 bases and V by 4 bases; bases with no gene match: 8. The CDR3 totals 14 residues. Germline CDR1 is SQVTM and CDR2 is ANQGSEA.